This T cell receptor beta chain appears in the sequencing data of a study of blood T cell repertoires in COVID-19. Trimming cost V 6 bases and J 0 bases; bases outside gene matches: 16. In germline, CDR1 is LNHDA, CDR2 SQIVND (reference sequence). This CDR3 is built from 18 residues. As handled by the study authors: Using reference gene primer amplification, nucleated cell counts were estimated. Sequencing used immunoSEQ multiplex PCR; TCRdb keeps in-frame clones, though not all of them. That table gives V, J and clone size, and the DNA gave D and trimming. The table records tens of thousands of clones, about 81% of them present only once.

J is TRBJ1-1 and V is TRBV19; 7 bases line up with TRBD1. This receptor was taken from a woman of 80 years or more with acute or convalescent COVID-19. Sequencing input: peripheral blood. The CDR3 DNA sequence: TGTGCCAGTAGCCTAAGGGTTACCGGGACAGCCTTGAACACTGAAGCTTTCTTT. It is translated as CASSLRVTGTALNTEAFF.